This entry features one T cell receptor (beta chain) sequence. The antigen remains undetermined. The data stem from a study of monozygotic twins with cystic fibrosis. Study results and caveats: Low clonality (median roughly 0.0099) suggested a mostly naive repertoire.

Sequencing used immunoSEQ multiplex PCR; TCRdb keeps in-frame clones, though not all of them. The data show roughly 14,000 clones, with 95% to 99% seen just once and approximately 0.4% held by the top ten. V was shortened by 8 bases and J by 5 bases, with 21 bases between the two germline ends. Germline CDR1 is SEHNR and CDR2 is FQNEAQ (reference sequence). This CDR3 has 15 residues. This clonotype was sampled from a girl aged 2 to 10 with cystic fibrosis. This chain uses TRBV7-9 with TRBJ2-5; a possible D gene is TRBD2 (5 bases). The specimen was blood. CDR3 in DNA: TGTGCCAGCTCACCCGGGGTCCTAAGAGGGGAGACCCAGTACTTC. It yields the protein CASSPGVLRGETQYF.